The present entry profiles one T cell receptor (beta chain) with its context. The data were obtained in a study of blood T cell repertoires in COVID-19. As for the study in general: Samples taken during acute and convalescent COVID-19 were collected in the United States, Italy and Spain. T cells, B-cell-depleted T cells, or PBMCs provided the cDNA or gDNA that served as material.

Per the germline V gene, CDR1 is MNHEY and CDR2 is SVGAGI. V lost 11 bases and J 2 bases, leaving 18 bases between the germline ends. This CDR3 has 14 residues. The protocol was immunoSEQ multiplex PCR, while the TCRdb copy is restricted to in-frame clones and leaves out a portion. This sample yields 250,000 to 300,000 clones, of which 70% to 90% are seen a single time; around 5.5% belongs to the top ten. Material for sequencing was peripheral blood. The chain recombines TRBV6-5 with TRBJ1-1, with D possibly TRBD1 on 5 matching bases. The receptor was derived from a man in his forties or fifties with active or convalescent COVID-19. CDR3 nucleotides: TGTGCCGGGGGGGAGGTCGGACGAAACACTGAAGCTTTCTTT. Its translation is CAGGEVGRNTEAFF.